Reported below is one TCR beta chain. Its antigen is still unknown. This sample stems from a study of blood T cells in healthy people across ages. Study-wide findings and caveats: The study lacked donor CMV status, which possibly confounded expanded clonotype changes. PBMC samples, being unsorted, prevented any conclusive comparison of naive and antigen-experienced cells. It was held that the diversity estimates obtained from one million T cells were underestimates.

Deletions cut 0 bases from V and 3 bases from J, with 19 bases between. The CDR3 has 17 residues. Germline loops: CDR1 SGHRS, CDR2 YFSETQ. Through a sample-barcoded 5' primer and a J-beta primer mix, a second PCR was run for about 6 to 11 cycles. TCRdb independently ran MiXCR on the 5' RACE reads; one entry per CDR3 protein. The table records 1.5 million to 2 million distinct CDR3 sequences, 28% of them present only once. The V and J genes are TRBV5-1 and TRBJ2-7, with D possibly TRBD1 on 5 matching bases. Source material: blood. The TCR comes from a woman in her twenties or thirties in good health. CDR3 loop: CASSLAPLFRADYEQYF. CDR3 nucleotides: TGCGCCAGCAGCTTGGCCCCCCTATTCAGGGCCGACTACGAGCAGTACTTC.